The 3 T cell receptor beta chains reported below all come from one sample, sequenced in a study of blood T cell repertoires in COVID-19. Repertoires were generated with immunoSEQ multiplex PCR, while TCRdb's copy carries only in-frame clones and drops some. This table holds about 130,000 clones, around 87% found once. Sequenced: peripheral blood. These receptors originate from a woman in her fifties or sixties with acute or convalescent COVID-19.

This chain joins TRBV19 and TRBJ1-3, with D tentatively TRBD1 (5 bases). Germline values: CDR1 LNHDA, CDR2 SQIVND (reference sequence). Between the trimmed V and J ends, which lost 6 bases and 0 bases, there was a span of 18 bases. The CDR3 has 17 amino acids. CDR3 coding DNA: TGTGCCAGTAGACCGGGGGGAAGCAGAGCCTCTGGAAACACCATATATTTT. Protein sequence: CASRPGGSRASGNTIYF.

This clone showed up just once. The chain has TRBV28 and TRBJ2-1; 12 bases fit TRBD1. Unmatched junction bases numbered 16, after V lost 7 bases and J lost 12 bases. The CDR3 spans 16 residues. The germline CDR1 and CDR2 sequences are MDHEN and SYDVKM. CDR3 bases: TGTGCCAGCACTCCATCCGGGACAGGGGGCTTGTATGTGCAGTTCTTC. It translates to CASTPSGTGGLYVQFF. The whole variable domain, remainder taken from reference TRBV28 and TRBJ2-1, is DVKVTQSSRYLVKRTGEKVFLECVQDMDHENMFWYRQDPGLGLRLIYFSYDVKMKEKGDIPEGYSVSREKKERFSLILESASTNQTSMYLCASTPSGTGGLYVQFFGPGTRLTVL.

The chain links TRBV30 to TRBJ1-1; weak D call: TRBD1 (5 bases). CDR1 GTSNPN and CDR2 SVGIG come from the germline V gene (reference sequence). V was shortened by 3 bases and J by 5 bases, with 16 bases between the two germline ends. There are 14 residues in the CDR3. CDR3 sequence (DNA): TGTGCCTGGAGCGGGGCGGGGCTGAGAACTGAAGCTTTCTTT. It is translated as CAWSGAGLRTEAFF.